The 13 T cell receptor beta chains below all came from one sample that was sequenced in a study of response to subunit inactivated influenza vaccine. TCRdb recomputed calls from the RT-PCR reads with MiXCR, one row per CDR3 protein. This repertoire shows about 580,000 distinct CDR3 sequences, 14% found once; its top ten account for 11%. The input for sequencing was PBMCs from blood, taken 11 to 12 days after vaccination. Receptors were obtained from a man in his fifties who received an inactivated influenza vaccine.

The chain combines TRBV7-8 with TRBJ1-5; the D gene is possibly TRBD1 (5 bases). CDR3 length: 14 residues. The V end lost 4 bases, the J end lost 6 bases, and 13 bases lay between the germline ends. Looked up from germline, CDR1 is SGHVS and CDR2 is FQNEAQ. CDR3 coding DNA: TGTGCCAGCAGCTCCCGGGGTAGGGGTCAGCCCCAGCATTTT. It encodes CASSSRGRGQPQHF.

The J gene is TRBJ2-2, the V gene TRBV28; D unresolved. The V end was cut by 8 bases, the J end by 0 bases, with 10 bases between. Germline CDR1 and CDR2: MDHEN and SYDVKM. The length of the CDR3 is 14 residues. In DNA form, the CDR3 reads TGTGCCAGCTGCGGCCCGACGAACACCGGGGAGCTGTTTTTT. This gives the protein CASCGPTNTGELFF.

This clonotype appeared many times. The chain combines TRBV7-8 with TRBJ2-3, with D possibly matching TRBD1 (5 bases). The CDR3 is 15 residues long. V was cut by 6 bases and J by 2 bases, with 15 bases left in between. In germline, CDR1 is SGHVS, CDR2 FQNEAQ. The CDR3 here is CASRETVIDTDTQYF. The DNA of the CDR3 is TGTGCCAGCAGAGAGACAGTTATTGACACAGATACGCAGTATTTT.

The chain joins TRBV4-1 to TRBJ2-3, with D tentatively TRBD2 (6 bases). The ends were cut back, 2 bases at V and 0 bases at J, with 18 bases in the middle. This CDR3 comprises 18 residues. The germline V gene has CDR1 MGHRA and CDR2 YSYEKL. Here the CDR3 reads CASSQIPSERASTDTQYF. The CDR3 DNA sequence: TGCGCCAGCAGCCAAATCCCTTCCGAGCGGGCTAGCACAGATACGCAGTATTTT.

There are a few counts of this clonotype. The CDR3 here is CAWSRGGAKSYEQYF. The CDR3 nucleotides read TGTGCCTGGAGTAGGGGGGGGGCAAAATCCTACGAGCAGTACTTC. V gene TRBV30 combines with J gene TRBJ2-7; possible D gene TRBD2, 7 bases. Between the trimmed V and J ends, which lost 2 bases and 1 base, there was a span of 15 bases. CDR3 length: 15 residues. From germline, CDR1 is GTSNPN and CDR2 SVGIG (reference sequence).

This clonotype was found many times. J is TRBJ2-2 and V is TRBV4-2; 11 nucleotides match TRBD2. Germline lookup yields CDR1 LGHNA and CDR2 YNFKEQ. J was trimmed by 3 bases and V by 0 bases; bases with no gene match: 3. The CDR3 runs to 17 residues. This CDR3 reads CASSQELAGGDTGELFF. In DNA form, the CDR3 reads TGTGCCAGCAGCCAAGAGCTAGCGGGGGGAGACACCGGGGAGCTGTTTTTT.

This clonotype was picked up a small number of times. This chain uses TRBV20-1 with TRBJ1-5; the match to TRBD1 covers 7 bases. The CDR3 is made up of 13 amino acids. Trimming cost V 4 bases and J 4 bases; bases outside gene matches: 4. Germline V gene lookup returns CDR1 DFQATT and CDR2 SNEGSKA (reference sequence). CDR3 residues: CSATGTVNQPQHF. CDR3 coding DNA: TGCAGTGCTACCGGGACAGTAAATCAGCCCCAGCATTTT.

The sample holds a few counts of this clonotype. CDR3 sequence (DNA): TGCAGTGCTAGAGATTGGGTTCAGGGGACAGATACGCAGTATTTT. Translated: CSARDWVQGTDTQYF. The chain carries TRBV20-1 and TRBJ2-3; D may be TRBD1 (6 bases). V gave up 0 bases and J gave up 3 bases, with 13 bases separating them. Looked up from germline, CDR1 is DFQATT and CDR2 is SNEGSKA (reference sequence). This CDR3 is built from 15 residues.

This clonotype was recorded many times. J is TRBJ2-1 and V is TRBV5-8, with 8 positions matching TRBD1. Germline-derived CDR1 and CDR2 are SGHTS and YDEGEE. The ends lost 4 bases at V and 1 base at J; junction bases unmatched: 4. This CDR3 region has 15 residues. CDR3 in DNA: TGTGCCAGCAGCGTGGGACAGGCTTCCTACAATGAGCAGTTCTTC. Amino acid sequence: CASSVGQASYNEQFF.

This chain joins TRBV12-5 and TRBJ2-2; possible D gene TRBD1, 5 bases. V lost 1 base, J lost 0 bases, and 6 bases lay in between. The germline gives CDR1 LGHNT, CDR2 FRNRAP. CDR3 length equals 15 residues. In DNA form, the CDR3 reads TGTGCTAGTGGTTTGGGACAGTCGAACACCGGGGAGCTGTTTTTT. Its translation is CASGLGQSNTGELFF. Complete variable domain (other parts from reference TRBV12-5 and TRBJ2-2): DARVTQTPRHKVTEMGQEVTMRCQPILGHNTVFWYRQTMMQGLELLAYFRNRAPLDDSGMPKDRFSAEMPDATLATLKIQPSEPRDSAVYFCASGLGQSNTGELFFGEGSRLTVL.

The chain employs TRBV7-8 and TRBJ2-5; D is unresolved. Germline V CDR1 and CDR2: SGHVS, FQNEAQ. V lost 2 bases and J lost 3, with 10 bases in between. CDR3 length: 14 residues. The CDR3 coding sequence is TGTGCCAGCAGCTTACAACGCCAGAAAGAGACCCAGTACTTC. It yields the protein CASSLQRQKETQYF. The complete variable domain, with remaining parts taken from reference TRBV7-8 and TRBJ2-5, reads GAGVSQSPRYKVAKRGQDVALRCDPISGHVSLFWYQQALGQGPEFLTYFQNEAQLDKSGLPSDRFFAERPEGSVSTLKIQRTQQEDSAVYLCASSLQRQKETQYFGPGTRLLVL.

The chain recombines TRBV4-3 with TRBJ2-1; D call uncertain. CDR1 and CDR2 (germline): LGHNA, YSLEER. This CDR3 is 14 amino acids long. The V end was cut by 3 bases, the J end by 3 bases, with 9 bases between. The DNA of the CDR3 is TGCGCCAGCAGCCATCTTTGGGACTACAATGAGCAGTTCTTC. Translated: CASSHLWDYNEQFF.

The V and J genes are TRBV28 and TRBJ1-5, with D tentatively TRBD1 (5 bases). The V gene's germline CDR1 is MDHEN and CDR2 SYDVKM. The CDR3 length is 15 residues. The V end was cut by 6 bases, the J end by 3 bases, with 15 bases between. CDR3 sequence reads: CASSRHAGANQPQHF. The CDR3 DNA follows: TGTGCCAGCAGCCGACACGCTGGGGCCAATCAGCCCCAGCATTTT.